The 5 T cell receptor beta chains presented below share a single source sample, sequenced in a study of T cell responses to AZD1222 COVID-19 vaccine (dated by TCRdb to the early 2020s). The time point label, as the study defines it: baseline before first vaccination. Library prep was done by the immunoSEQ multiplex PCR assay. TCRdb limited this immuneACCESS table to in-frame rearrangements with V and J called. A share of clones is missing; checked studies link under half to unresolved V genes, and the rest is unexplained. The sample table contains over 110,000 clones; only one count was recorded for 85% to 90% of them. Of the sample, more than 1.5% falls within the top ten clones. The sample was peripheral blood, taken on day 0 of AZD1222 vaccination. These TCRs come from an adult in good health.

This clone occurred once. This chain joins TRBV5-8 and TRBJ2-7, with D perhaps matching TRBD1 or TRBD2 (5 bases each). The V and J ends lost 3 bases and 3 bases respectively, with 16 bases between them. Germline assignment: CDR1 SGHTS and CDR2 YDEGEE. The CDR3 is 15 amino acids. CDR3 in DNA: TGTGCCAGCAGCTGGGGGAAGGCTAGGATCTACGAGCAGTACTTC. Amino acid sequence: CASSWGKARIYEQYF.

The CDR3 DNA follows: TGTGCCAGTAGTATGAGAGGGTACGGGACCTACGAGCAGTACTTC. It translates to CASSMRGYGTYEQYF. The J gene is TRBJ2-7, the V gene TRBV19; possibly TRBD2 for D (5 bases). The CDR3 runs to 15 residues. The V gene lost 3 bases and the J gene lost 2 bases, with 14 bases spanning the gap. Germline V gene lookup returns CDR1 LNHDA and CDR2 SQIVND (reference sequence). Looking up the rest from reference TRBV19 and TRBJ2-7 gives the full variable domain: DGGITQSPKYLFRKEGQNVTLSCEQNLNHDAMYWYRQDPGQGLRLIYYSQIVNDFQKGDIAEGYSVSREKKESFPLTVTSAQKNPTAFYLCASSMRGYGTYEQYFGPGTRLTVT.

The V call is TRBV6-2 or TRBV6-3, the J call TRBJ1-1; D is undetermined. Per the germline V gene, CDR1 is MNHEY and CDR2 is SVGEGT. The V gene lost 2 bases and the J gene lost 7 bases, with 5 bases spanning the gap. The length of the CDR3 is 11 residues. CDR3 loop: CASSYQSEAFF. CDR3 DNA: TGTGCCAGCAGTTACCAGAGTGAAGCTTTCTTT.

The V and J genes are TRBV10-2 and TRBJ1-1; the D is unclear. The CDR3 length is 13 residues. Germline V gene lookup returns CDR1 WSHSY and CDR2 SAAADI. Trimming left V 1 base short and J 5 bases short, with 8 bases between. The CDR3 spells CASSEFRRTEAFF. CDR3 DNA: TGCGCCAGCAGTGAGTTTAGGCGAACTGAAGCTTTCTTT.

The V gene is TRBV5-6, the J gene TRBJ1-1, with D possibly TRBD1 on 6 matching bases. This CDR3 comprises 17 residues. Per the germline V gene, CDR1 is SGHDT and CDR2 is YYEEEE. V shed 2 bases and J shed 3 bases, with 20 bases lying between them. CDR3 amino acids: CASSLVRQGNRYTEAFF. CDR3 coding DNA: TGTGCCAGCAGCTTAGTGCGGCAGGGGAACCGATACACTGAAGCTTTCTTT.